This T cell receptor (beta chain) was documented in a study of blood T cell repertoires in COVID-19. Profiling relied on immunoSEQ multiplex PCR, and the TCRdb table lists in-frame clones only, not all of them. The sample carries about 250,000 clones, 65% to 90% recorded once. CDR1 SQVTM and CDR2 ANQGSEA come from the germline V gene. CDR3 length equals 11 residues. V was cut by 4 bases and J by 2 bases, with 5 bases left in between. The study assigned cohorts using participant-reported clinical history. The sample taken for sequencing was PBMCs or T cells enriched from blood (not recorded which). The J gene is TRBJ2-5, the V gene TRBV29-1; D gene uncertain. The TCR was taken from a woman aged 45 to 65 with acute COVID-19. CDR3 in DNA: TGCAGCGTTGCGAGACAAGAGACCCAGTACTTC. This codes for CSVARQETQYF.